There are a few counts of the clone carrying this TCR beta chain. Libraries were prepared by immunoSEQ multiplex PCR; TCRdb keeps only in-frame clonotypes and omits some of them. This table has roughly 220,000 clones, approximately 83% appearing once. The sample originates from a study of blood T cell repertoires in COVID-19. The CDR3 has 14 amino acids. Trimming removed 2 bases from V and 5 bases from J, with 9 bases in between. Per the germline V gene, CDR1 is LGHNA and CDR2 is YNFKEQ. The source material was peripheral blood. The receptor was derived from a woman in her sixties or seventies with acute or convalescent COVID-19. The chain couples TRBV4-2 to TRBJ2-2; weak D call: TRBD2 (5 bases). The CDR3 region has the DNA TGTGCCAGCAGCCAAAAAACTAGAACCGGGGAGCTGTTTTTT. As protein: CASSQKTRTGELFF.